This section outlines one T cell receptor (beta chain) sequence together with its context. The data are from a study of blood T cell repertoires in COVID-19. Study information: Both acute and convalescent COVID-19 samples were obtained from the United States, Italy and Spain. T cells, B-cell-depleted T cells, or PBMCs provided the cDNA or gDNA that served as material.

Produced via immunoSEQ multiplex PCR; TCRdb's table is partial and in-frame only. The sample lists around 170,000 clones; 89% were seen once. The CDR3 runs to 14 residues. The V gene lost 6 bases and the J gene lost 5 bases, with 16 bases spanning the gap. Germline V lookup: CDR1 MNHEY, CDR2 SVGAGI. The receptor was derived from a man younger than 30 who had recovered from COVID-19. The chain links TRBV6-5 to TRBJ1-2; D possibly corresponds to TRBD1 (6 bases). Sequencing input: peripheral blood. The CDR3 reads CASSEGHYLYGYTF. The CDR3 DNA follows: TGTGCCAGCAGCGAGGGACATTACTTATATGGCTACACCTTC.